What follows is one T cell receptor (beta chain) and its context. Sequenced by immunoSEQ multiplex PCR; TCRdb stores in-frame clones only, minus some. Among roughly 2,300,000 clones listed, around 93% were seen once. The germline V and J ends were trimmed by 4 bases and 2 bases, with 16 bases remaining between them. Germline assignment: CDR1 SGHRS and CDR2 YFSETQ. The CDR3 covers 17 residues. The record originates from a study of shared clonotypes between healthy human individuals. The sequenced sample consisted of naive CD4+ T cells from PBMCs. Noted subset: CD45RA+ positively selected. The chain carries TRBV5-1 and TRBJ2-6; no definite D call. This TCR came from a man aged 18 to 35 in good health. Some clones in this sample may be carry-over from other donors' samples. The CDR3 bases are TGCGCCAGCAGCCTCCGGTCTGTTCAGACTGGGGCCAACGTCCTGACTTTC. Translating it yields CASSLRSVQTGANVLTF.